A selection of T cell receptor beta chains follows, all from one sample in a study of shared clonotypes between healthy human individuals. TCRdb keeps only in-frame clones here, not all; method: immunoSEQ multiplex PCR. Among about 820,000 clones, about 92% were seen once, and the ten largest hold around 24%. The sequencing input was naive CD8+ T cells sorted from blood. These receptors were collected from a man aged 25 to 45 in good health. Both conserved end residues are trimmed from each CDR3. The order of the fields is D gene, J gene, V gene, CDR3 protein. D genes are given only for firm matches.

TRBD2	TRBJ2-1	TRBV29-1	SSSAGVHEDEQF
TRBD2	TRBJ2-7	TRBV5-4	ASSLGGTSGSAYEQY
NA	TRBJ2-7	TRBV9	ASSVEGLSYEQY
NA	TRBJ2-7	TRBV27	ASAQSGASGSYEQY
NA	TRBJ1-4	TRBV19	ASSAGAGANEKLF
TRBD2	TRBJ2-5	TRBV14	ASSPRLAGVETQY
TRBD2	TRBJ2-7	TRBV27	ASSLRGGSSYEQY
NA	TRBJ1-2	TRBV13	ASSLGGIIYGYT
NA	TRBJ2-7	TRBV1	TSSQVLGLAHEQY
NA	TRBJ2-1	TRBV4-1	ASSHVIAEEQF
NA	TRBJ2-2	TRBV10-3	ATKTGPNTGELF
TRBD2	TRBJ2-1	TRBV30	AWSVRGLAAYNEQF
NA	TRBJ2-1	TRBV5-5	ASSLVNRPLEQF
NA	TRBJ2-1	TRBV27	ASRTGYNEQF
NA	TRBJ2-3	TRBV19	ASSPLVGESTDTQY
TRBD2	TRBJ2-1	TRBV7-9	ASSFPSGVHNEQF
TRBD2	TRBJ2-3	TRBV27	ASRGTSGKTDTQY
NA	TRBJ1-1	TRBV27	ASSLSTVAATEAF
TRBD2	TRBJ2-3	TRBV19	ASRPAGLASPDTQY
NA	TRBJ2-6	TRBV13	ASSSQDRLANVLT
NA	TRBJ1-1	TRBV7-9	ASSLYKNTEAF
NA	TRBJ2-7	TRBV27	ASSLLRPNREVRQY
TRBD2	TRBJ2-1	TRBV7-8	ASHHLWREDSYNEQF
TRBD2	TRBJ2-3	TRBV10-3	AIKTSGSSTDTQY
NA	TRBJ2-7	TRBV11-2	ASRFQAQPSYEQY
TRBD2	TRBJ2-3	TRBV7-6	ASSSITSGGYTDTQY
TRBD1	TRBJ1-1	TRBV5-1	ASSTGQGRTEAF
TRBD1	TRBJ1-5	TRBV27	ASSPGQGWNQPQH
NA	TRBJ1-1	TRBV5-1	ASSLGQGPTEAF
NA	TRBJ2-7	TRBV18	ASSPLTGEEEQY
TRBD2	TRBJ2-1	TRBV11-1	ASSFGLAGGLWYNEQF
NA	TRBJ2-1	TRBV6-1	ASELIADEQF
NA	TRBJ1-5	TRBV5-8	ASSLGMGTTLPNQPQH
TRBD1	TRBJ2-5	TRBV9	ASSVEGTGVETQY
NA	TRBJ2-1	TRBV30	AWSVGLIDYNEQF
NA	TRBJ2-1	TRBV21-1	ASSKGCLLSSYNEQF
NA	TRBJ2-2	TRBV9	ASSVRIRGRNTGELF
NA	TRBJ2-7	TRBV11-2	ASSPFQASYEQY
TRBD1	TRBJ1-3	TRBV2	ASSSGQSSGNTIY
TRBD2	TRBJ2-1	TRBV5-5	ASSPTSGRSDEQF
NA	TRBJ2-7	TRBV7-2	ASSSEAYEQY
NA	TRBJ1-2	TRBV9	ASSSINRDAGYT
TRBD1	TRBJ2-2	TRBV28	ASIVGQGAGELF